These 21 T cell receptor beta chains came from one sample sequenced in a study of cytomegalovirus exposure and HLA in healthy donors. The PCR employed 60 Vbeta primers together with 13 Jbeta primers. The data were produced by immunoSEQ multiplex PCR, yet TCRdb's version contains in-frame clones alone and is incomplete. The sample holds under 200,000 clones, around 68% seen once. The sequenced sample was PBMCs. Source of these receptors: a man aged 35-49 years in good health and CMV-seronegative.

The chain has TRBV15 and TRBJ1-1; a weak D match, TRBD1 (6 bases). Trimming took off 6 bases at V and 1 base at J, with 9 bases between the two ends. This CDR3 region has 13 residues. Germline V gene sequence: CDR1 LNHNV, CDR2 YYDKDF (reference sequence). CDR3 sequence: CATSLTGNTEAFF. The CDR3 region has the DNA TGTGCCACCAGTCTGACAGGGAACACTGAAGCTTTCTTT.

This rearrangement joins TRBV29-1 to TRBJ1-5; D uncertain. In germline, CDR1 is SQVTM, CDR2 ANQGSEA. This CDR3 contains 13 residues. The germline V and J ends were trimmed by 6 bases and 1 base, with 10 bases remaining between them. Here the CDR3 reads CSVETGSNQPQHF. The CDR3 region has the DNA TGCAGCGTCGAGACCGGGAGCAATCAGCCCCAGCATTTT.

This clone appeared a few times. This rearrangement joins TRBV6-1 to TRBJ2-4; 8 bases are shared with TRBD1. CDR1 is MNHNS and CDR2 is SASEGT in the germline V gene. V lost 3 bases and J lost 0; bases outside the gene matches: 4. The length of the CDR3 is 16 residues. For the CDR3, the DNA is TGTGCCAGCAGTGACGGGACAGGACTAGCCAAAAACATTCAGTACTTC. Amino acids: CASSDGTGLAKNIQYF.

The genes are TRBV15 and TRBJ2-7, with 8 bases identical to TRBD2. The CDR3 contains 15 residues. Germline CDR1 is LNHNV and CDR2 is YYDKDF (reference sequence). The V and J ends lost 0 bases and 3 bases, in that order; junction bases with no gene match: 4. The CDR3 DNA is TGTGCCACCAGCAGAGATCCGGGAGGGAACTACGAGCAGTACTTC. It specifies CATSRDPGGNYEQYF.

V and J are TRBV6-7 and TRBJ2-1; 9 positions match TRBD2. TRBV6-7 is an open reading frame whose function is uncertain. The V gene end was trimmed by 0 bases and the J gene end by 0 bases; junction bases not matched to a gene: 9. The length of the CDR3 is 19 residues. The DNA of the CDR3 is TGTGCCAGCAGTTACTCGACTAGCGGAGTGCGGAGCTCCTACAATGAGCAGTTCTTC. Translating it yields CASSYSTSGVRSSYNEQFF.

This clone showed up just a few times. The genes are TRBV2 and TRBJ2-1; a possible D gene is TRBD2 (6 bases). Germline assignment: CDR1 SNHLY and CDR2 FYNNEI. V lost 5 bases and J lost 15, with 17 bases in between. This CDR3 is built from 12 residues. The CDR3 region has the DNA TGTGCCAGCAGTAGCCGCGGGGAGACGCTGTTCTTC. Its protein product is CASSSRGETLFF.

In this sample, this clone turned up once. The chain uses TRBV5-4 and TRBJ2-1, with TRBD1 matching 7 bases. Germline-derived CDR1 and CDR2 are SGHNT and YYREEE (reference sequence). Germline trimming cut 3 bases from V and 10 bases from J; bases unmatched to any gene: 13. The CDR3 runs to 15 residues. Here the CDR3 DNA reads TGTGCCAGCAGCTCGAGGACAGGCCCCACTAAAGAGCAGTTCTTC. This gives the protein CASSSRTGPTKEQFF.

The V call is TRBV6-5, the J call TRBJ2-3, with 7 bases that match TRBD2. Germline V gives CDR1 MNHEY, CDR2 SVGAGI. Unmatched junction bases numbered 8, after V lost 5 bases and J lost 6 bases. This CDR3 has 14 amino acids. The CDR3 loop is CASSPHREVDTQYF. CDR3 nucleotides: TGTGCCAGCAGTCCCCACCGGGAGGTCGATACGCAGTATTTT.

The CDR3 nucleotides read TGCAGCGTTGCCGCGACAGGGACCTACGAGCAGTACTTC. The encoded protein is CSVAATGTYEQYF. This chain connects TRBV29-1 to TRBJ2-5, with 7 bases matching TRBD1. The DNA matches TRBJ2-7 better at its end, which makes the J call doubtful. This CDR3 has 13 amino acids. Germline V gene sequence: CDR1 SQVTM, CDR2 ANQGSEA.

The rearrangement joins TRBV29-1 to TRBJ2-7; 10 nucleotides agree with TRBD2. Germline-derived CDR1 and CDR2 are SQVTM and ANQGSEA. CDR3 length: 13 amino acids. Trimming at V came to 5 bases and at J to 8 bases, leaving 9 bases not matched to a gene. CDR3 protein: CSVLPSGSRKQYF. CDR3 DNA sequence: TGCAGCGTTCTTCCTAGCGGGAGTCGTAAGCAGTACTTC.

The V and J genes are TRBV10-3 and TRBJ2-7; 9 bases map to TRBD2. This CDR3 has 15 amino acids. V gave up 3 bases and J gave up 8 bases; unmatched junction bases: 11. Germline CDR1 reads ENHRY; CDR2 reads SYGVKD. The CDR3 loop is CAISDPGLALRKQYF. CDR3 coding DNA: TGTGCCATCAGTGACCCGGGACTAGCCCTTAGAAAGCAGTACTTC.

J is TRBJ2-5 and V is TRBV5-1; 12 positions agree with TRBD2. The CDR3 loop spans 15 amino acids. Germline CDR1 reads SGHRS; CDR2 reads YFSETQ. The trim removed 4 bases at V and 5 bases at J, leaving 6 bases unmatched. CDR3 DNA sequence: TGCGCCAGCAGCATGGCCGGGACTAGCGGGGAGACCCAGTACTTC. It is translated as CASSMAGTSGETQYF.

This clone has more than one count but fewer than ten. The rearrangement links TRBV6-9 to TRBJ1-3, with D perhaps matching TRBD1 (6 bases). V was clipped by 5 bases and J by 3 bases, with 23 bases between them. CDR3 length: 18 amino acids. Germline V gives CDR1 MNHGY, CDR2 SVAAGI. The CDR3 DNA reads TGTGCCAGCAGTCCTAAGGGGCTAGCGGGGGCACTTGGAAACACCATATATTTT. Translated, it gives CASSPKGLAGALGNTIYF.

The chain is built from TRBV5-1 and TRBJ2-5, with TRBD1 identical over 9 bases. The CDR3 extends over 15 amino acids. With 2 bases clipped from V and 2 bases from J, the junction kept 4 bases outside the gene matches. CDR1 and CDR2 (germline): SGHRS, YFSETQ. This CDR3 reads CASSFWTGVQETQYF. The CDR3 nucleotides read TGCGCCAGCAGCTTTTGGACAGGGGTACAAGAGACCCAGTACTTC.

The table lists this clone with a few counts. This chain joins TRBV19 and TRBJ2-7; 7 nucleotides line up with TRBD1. Germline-derived CDR1 and CDR2 are LNHDA and SQIVND (reference sequence). The CDR3 has 14 amino acids. The V and J ends lost 4 bases and 1 base, in that order; junction bases with no gene match: 4. The CDR3: CASSTRTGSYEQYF. CDR3 coding DNA: TGTGCCAGTAGTACCAGGACAGGTTCCTACGAGCAGTACTTC.

The chain links TRBV6-4 to TRBJ1-5; possibly TRBD1 for D (5 bases). CDR3 length: 16 amino acids. Trimming stripped 11 bases from V and 2 bases from J, with 22 bases between. CDR1 and CDR2 (germline): MRHNA, SNTAGT. The CDR3 DNA reads as TGTGCCCAGCCAGACCAGGGTCCAAGGCGCAATCAGCCCCAGCATTTT. Its protein is CAQPDQGPRRNQPQHF.

The gene calls are TRBV27 and TRBJ1-2; TRBD1 is a possible D gene (5 bases). CDR1 is MNHEY and CDR2 is SMNVEV in the germline V gene (reference sequence). V was clipped by 6 bases and J by 4 bases, with 21 bases between them. This CDR3 region has 16 residues. The CDR3 reads CASRGGVVGKLYGYTF. CDR3 coding DNA: TGTGCCAGCAGGGGGGGAGTTGTTGGGAAACTCTATGGCTACACCTTC.

On this clone: Sequence at one end of the junction differs from germline and may be a read error. The chain joins TRBV6-6 to TRBJ1-2; TRBD1 is a possible D gene (6 bases). The CDR3 is 14 residues long. Germline V gives CDR1 MNHNY, CDR2 SVGAGI (reference sequence). CDR3 in DNA: TGTGTCAGCAGTGGAACAGGGAGGGCCTATGGCTACACCTTC. This sequence encodes CVSSGTGRAYGYTF.

The gene calls are TRBV28 and TRBJ2-5; 11 bases are shared with TRBD2. CDR1 is MDHEN and CDR2 is SYDVKM in the germline V gene. After removal of 3 bases from V and 4 bases from J, the junction contained 4 bases not matched to a gene. The CDR3 length is 15 residues. CDR3 sequence reads: CASSFSGLAGETQYF. DNA for the CDR3: TGTGCCAGCAGTTTTTCAGGACTAGCGGGAGAGACCCAGTACTTC.

The chain carries TRBV6-6 and TRBJ2-3; possible D gene TRBD2, 6 bases. Trimming took 4 bases from V and 2 from J, leaving 10 bases between them. There are 14 residues in the CDR3. Germline CDR1 reads MNHNY; CDR2 reads SVGAGI (reference sequence). CDR3: CASSFAGSTDTQYF. Written as DNA, the CDR3 is TGTGCCAGCAGTTTCGCGGGGTCCACAGATACGCAGTATTTT.

The count of this clone is one. The chain has TRBV7-2 and TRBJ2-1, with TRBD1 matching over 8 bases. Germline V gene data show CDR1 as SGHTA and CDR2 as FQGNSA. The ends lost 3 bases at V and 10 bases at J; junction bases unmatched: 5. CDR3 size: 13 residues. The CDR3 is CASSFSGGVEQFF. The CDR3 bases are TGTGCCAGCAGCTTCTCAGGGGGCGTAGAGCAGTTCTTC.